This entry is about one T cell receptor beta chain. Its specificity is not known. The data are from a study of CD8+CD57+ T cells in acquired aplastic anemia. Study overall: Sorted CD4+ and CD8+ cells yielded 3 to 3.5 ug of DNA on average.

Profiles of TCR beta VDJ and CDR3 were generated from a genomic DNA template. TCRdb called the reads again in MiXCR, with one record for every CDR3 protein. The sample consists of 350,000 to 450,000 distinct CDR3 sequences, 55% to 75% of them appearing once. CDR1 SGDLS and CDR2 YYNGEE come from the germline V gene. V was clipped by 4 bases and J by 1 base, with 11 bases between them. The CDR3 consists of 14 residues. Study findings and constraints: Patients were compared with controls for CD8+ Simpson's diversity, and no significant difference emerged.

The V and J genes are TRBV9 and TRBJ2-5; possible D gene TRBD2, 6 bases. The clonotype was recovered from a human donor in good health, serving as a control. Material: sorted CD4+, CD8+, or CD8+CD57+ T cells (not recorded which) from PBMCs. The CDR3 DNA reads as TGTGCCAGCAGCCCACTAGCTCGCCAAGAGACCCAGTACTTC. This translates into CASSPLARQETQYF. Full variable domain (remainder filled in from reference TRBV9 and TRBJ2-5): DSGVTQTPKHLITATGQRVTLRCSPRSGDLSVYWYQQSLDQGLQFLIQYYNGEERAKGNILERFSAQQFPDLHSELNLSSLELGDSALYFCASSPLARQETQYFGPGTRLLVL.